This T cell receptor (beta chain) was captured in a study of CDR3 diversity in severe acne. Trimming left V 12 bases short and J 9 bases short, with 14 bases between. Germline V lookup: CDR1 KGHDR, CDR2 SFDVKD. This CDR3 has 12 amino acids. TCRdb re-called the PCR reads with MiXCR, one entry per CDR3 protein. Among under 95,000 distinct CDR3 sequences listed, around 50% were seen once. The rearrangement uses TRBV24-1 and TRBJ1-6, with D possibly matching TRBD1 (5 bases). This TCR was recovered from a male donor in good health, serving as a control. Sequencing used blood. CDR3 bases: TGTGCCGCCGGGACGCGCTCTTCACCCCTCCACTTT. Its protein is CAAGTRSSPLHF.